The next 30 T cell receptor beta chains were all read from a single sample in a study of spatial heterogeneity in lung cancer. TCRdb processed the 5' RACE reads anew with MiXCR; each CDR3 protein has one entry. Here the sample spans approximately 52,000 distinct CDR3 sequences, approximately 7% being singletons. Stated time point: sample taken at primary tumor resection. Whole RNA came from tumor, nontumor lung or frozen PBMC and was sequenced without being sorted. Sample: PBMCs, taken at surgery. These receptors were obtained from a female donor with early-stage non-small cell lung cancer.

In its sample, this clonotype was seen many times. The rearrangement uses TRBV7-2 and TRBJ1-5; D possibly corresponds to TRBD1 (6 bases). From germline, CDR1 is SGHTA and CDR2 FQGNSA. The CDR3 covers 14 residues. V gave up 5 bases and J gave up 4 bases, with 12 bases separating them. CDR3 amino acids: CASSLGQSNQPQHF. The CDR3 nucleotides are TGTGCCAGCAGCCTTGGACAGAGTAATCAGCCCCAGCATTTT.

This clonotype was seen ten or more times. The chain carries TRBV15 and TRBJ2-5; possibly TRBD2 for D (5 bases). Trimming left V 8 bases short and J 9 bases short, with 13 bases between. This CDR3 region has 11 residues. Germline CDR1 LNHNV, CDR2 YYDKDF (reference sequence). The CDR3 DNA follows: TGTGCCACCCGGGATCGGACGGCCCAGTACTTC. Translating it yields CATRDRTAQYF.

This clonotype was observed at least ten times. The CDR3 reads CASSMRTSGGLAKNIQYF. For the CDR3, the DNA is TGTGCCAGCAGCATGAGGACTAGCGGGGGATTAGCCAAAAACATTCAGTACTTC. V and J are TRBV11-2 and TRBJ2-4; TRBD2 matches 13 bases. This CDR3 has 18 amino acids. The J segment lost 0 bases and the V segment lost 5 bases, leaving 7 bases of the junction unmatched. Germline V gives CDR1 SGHAT, CDR2 FQNNGV.

This clonotype was seen ten or more times. V and J are TRBV4-1 and TRBJ2-3, with a possible D match to TRBD2 (5 bases). This CDR3 region has 16 residues. Germline-derived CDR1 and CDR2 are MGHRA and YSYEKL. V lost 2 bases, J lost 1 base, and 13 bases lay in between. The CDR3 nucleotides are TGCGCCAGCAGCCAACGTTCCGGGGAGCGCACAGATACGCAGTATTTT. Translated: CASSQRSGERTDTQYF.

This clonotype occurred many times. The rearrangement uses TRBV12-3 or TRBV12-4 and TRBJ2-2; tentatively, D is TRBD2 (5 bases). The V gene lost 8 bases and the J gene lost 0 bases, with 7 bases spanning the gap. CDR3 length: 13 residues. The CDR3 is CASGGPNTGELFF. The CDR3 DNA reads TGTGCCAGCGGAGGACCGAACACCGGGGAGCTGTTTTTT.

This clonotype was seen many times. V is TRBV28 and J is TRBJ1-2; TRBD1 is a possible D gene (5 bases). Trimming cost V 3 bases and J 14 bases, with 19 bases left between them. The germline gives CDR1 MDHEN, CDR2 SYDVKM. The length of the CDR3 is 13 residues. CDR3 bases: TGTGCCAGCAGTTTTGTGGTCCGGGGGGATAGGACCTTC. It codes for CASSFVVRGDRTF.

In this sample, this clonotype turned up many times. DNA for the CDR3: TGTGCCAGCAGTGAGCTGGCAGTTAATAACTATGGCTACACCTTC. This codes for CASSELAVNNYGYTF. The chain joins TRBV2 to TRBJ1-2; D gene uncertain. In germline, CDR1 is SNHLY, CDR2 FYNNEI. CDR3 length: 15 residues. Trimming took 3 bases from V and 1 from J, leaving 12 bases between them.

This clonotype was seen more than once but under ten times. V is TRBV27 and J is TRBJ2-7; 8 positions match TRBD1. CDR1 and CDR2 from the germline V gene are MNHEY and SMNVEV (reference sequence). The CDR3 loop spans 14 amino acids. Trimming removed 7 bases from V and 2 bases from J; junction bases left unmatched: 7. CDR3 loop: CASIPGQGPYEQYF. As DNA, the CDR3 is TGTGCCAGCATCCCCGGACAGGGACCCTACGAGCAGTACTTC.

This clonotype was recorded many times. The chain couples TRBV7-8 to TRBJ2-7, with 9 nucleotides matching TRBD1. Per the germline V gene, CDR1 is SGHVS and CDR2 is FQNEAQ. V dropped 8 bases and J dropped 7; count of bases not matched to a gene: 9. The CDR3 runs to 13 residues. The CDR3 sequence is CASRHTGGKEQYF. Here the CDR3 DNA reads TGTGCCAGCCGCCACACAGGGGGCAAAGAGCAGTACTTC.

In this sample, this clonotype turned up many times. The V gene is TRBV29-1, the J gene TRBJ1-1, with D perhaps TRBD1 (5 bases). Germline V gene lookup returns CDR1 SQVTM and CDR2 ANQGSEA. V dropped 4 bases and J dropped 11 bases, with 11 bases sitting between them. The CDR3 consists of 10 residues. The CDR3 region has the DNA TGCAGCGTTGTAAGGGGTTGGGCTTTCTTT. This encodes CSVVRGWAFF.

This clonotype was counted between two and nine times. The rearrangement uses TRBV7-9 and TRBJ1-1; no clear D. The CDR3 has 14 amino acids. V was cut by 5 bases and J by 1 base, with 11 bases left in between. Per germline, CDR1 SEHNR and CDR2 FQNEAQ (reference sequence). CDR3 sequence reads: CASSPHNKNTEAFF. The CDR3 coding sequence is TGTGCCAGCAGCCCTCACAACAAGAACACTGAAGCTTTCTTT. Supplemented by reference TRBV7-9 and TRBJ1-1, the full variable domain reads DTGVSQNPRHKITKRGQNVTFRCDPISEHNRLYWYRQTLGQGPEFLTYFQNEAQLEKSRLLSDRFSAERPKGSFSTLEIQRTEQGDSAMYLCASSPHNKNTEAFFGQGTRLTVV.

At least ten counts were recorded for this clonotype. The CDR3 sequence: CASSQSMGQTQYF. CDR3 in DNA: TGCGCCAGCAGCCAATCCATGGGGCAGACCCAGTACTTC. The V and J genes are TRBV4-3 and TRBJ2-5; a weak D match, TRBD1 (5 bases). CDR3 length: 13 residues. Trimming took 2 bases from V and 6 from J, leaving 10 bases between them. Germline loops: CDR1 LGHNA, CDR2 YSLEER.

This clonotype was counted ten times or more. This chain uses TRBV5-1 with TRBJ2-2; unclear D gene. Germline CDR1 and CDR2: SGHRS and YFSETQ. V lost 0 bases, J lost 6 bases, and 3 bases lay in between. This CDR3 comprises 12 residues. The CDR3, as DNA: TGCGCCAGCAGCTTGGGTTCCGGGGAGCTGTTTTTT. Translation: CASSLGSGELFF.

This clonotype was counted at least ten times. The chain couples TRBV29-1 to TRBJ2-3; 9 positions agree with TRBD1. Looked up from germline, CDR1 is SQVTM and CDR2 is ANQGSEA. This CDR3 contains 14 residues. With 4 bases clipped from V and 2 bases from J, the junction kept 4 bases outside the gene matches. DNA for the CDR3: TGCAGCGTTGTTGGGACAGGGAACACAGATACGCAGTATTTT. Translated: CSVVGTGNTDTQYF.

This clonotype occurred many times. The rearrangement links TRBV29-1 to TRBJ1-2; 10 bases map to TRBD1. The germline CDR1 and CDR2 sequences are SQVTM and ANQGSEA. The CDR3 spans 13 residues. V dropped 1 base and J dropped 7; count of bases not matched to a gene: 3. DNA of the CDR3: TGCAGCGTTGAAGTGACAGGGGGCAGTGGCTACACCTTC. Its translation is CSVEVTGGSGYTF.

Many counts were recorded for this clonotype. The chain's CDR3 is CASSFGQGTETQYF. CDR3 DNA: TGTGCCAGCAGCTTTGGGCAAGGGACAGAGACCCAGTACTTC. V and J are TRBV5-4 and TRBJ2-5, with D perhaps being TRBD1 or TRBD2 (5 bases each). V was clipped by 2 bases and J by 4 bases, with 12 bases between them. Germline CDR1 SGHNT, CDR2 YYREEE (reference sequence). The CDR3 has 14 amino acids.

This clonotype has at least ten counts. J is TRBJ2-4 and V is TRBV2; 7 bases line up with TRBD2. CDR1 is SNHLY and CDR2 is FYNNEI in the germline V gene. The CDR3 runs 17 residues. V trimming: 7 bases; J trimming: 0 bases; junction bases outside the gene matches: 12. The CDR3 protein is CASKPLGGSPAKNIQYF. CDR3 sequence (DNA): TGTGCCAGCAAGCCCCTGGGGGGGTCCCCAGCCAAAAACATTCAGTACTTC.

This clonotype was seen repeatedly, ten times or more. The V gene is TRBV7-9, the J gene TRBJ2-1; D may be TRBD2 (6 bases). This CDR3 spans 15 amino acids. Germline loops: CDR1 SEHNR, CDR2 FQNEAQ (reference sequence). Trimming took off 5 bases at V and 6 bases at J, with 17 bases between the two ends. CDR3 DNA sequence: TGTGCCAGCAGCGCGACAATCGCGGGGCTCAATGAGCAGTTCTTC. This translates into CASSATIAGLNEQFF.

This clonotype was seen many times. J is TRBJ2-2 and V is TRBV6-6; D possibly corresponds to TRBD2 (6 bases). Germline values: CDR1 MNHNY, CDR2 SVGAGI (reference sequence). Trimming removed 0 bases from V and 0 bases from J, with 11 bases in between. The CDR3 is 17 amino acids. The CDR3: CASSYSPGGANTGELFF. CDR3 DNA: TGTGCCAGCAGTTACTCCCCCGGCGGGGCGAACACCGGGGAGCTGTTTTTT.

Ten or more counts support this clonotype. The chain combines TRBV3-1 with TRBJ2-7, with D hard to call. CDR1 is LGHDT and CDR2 is YNNKEL in the germline V gene (reference sequence). This CDR3 region has 13 residues. The germline V and J ends were trimmed by 4 bases and 3 bases, with 10 bases remaining between them. DNA for the CDR3: TGTGCCAGCAGCCCGACCCACCTCTACGAGCAGTACTTC. Protein product: CASSPTHLYEQYF.

This clonotype was observed many times. J is TRBJ2-3 and V is TRBV7-2, with D tentatively TRBD1 (6 bases). Between the trimmed V and J ends, which lost 4 bases and 7 bases, there was a span of 15 bases. The CDR3 has 14 amino acids. The V gene's germline CDR1 is SGHTA and CDR2 FQGNSA. The CDR3 coding sequence is TGTGCCAGCAGCTGGGGGCCGACAGACAATACGCAGTATTTT. Its translation is CASSWGPTDNTQYF.

A note on this clonotype: A much larger clone is a single base away; this may be a read error. This chain uses TRBV10-3 with TRBJ2-1; 7 bases map to TRBD1. The CDR3 runs to 16 residues. The J segment lost 9 bases and the V segment lost 10 bases, leaving 21 bases of the junction unmatched. From germline, CDR1 is ENHRY and CDR2 SYGVKD. The chain's CDR3 is CATQDRDSGNYAEQFF. The CDR3 region has the DNA TGTGCCACCCAGGACCGGGACAGTGGAAATTACGCTGAGCAGTTCTTC.

The chain couples TRBV7-9 to TRBJ2-7; TRBD1 matches 7 bases. V was pared by 4 bases and J by 5 bases, with 11 bases of the junction left unmatched. CDR1 SEHNR and CDR2 FQNEAQ come from the germline V gene (reference sequence). CDR3 length: 15 amino acids. In DNA form, the CDR3 reads TGTGCCAGCAGCTCCCTACAGGGGAACCAAAACGAGCAGTACTTC. Translating it yields CASSSLQGNQNEQYF.

The sample holds many counts of this clonotype. V usage is TRBV19 and J usage is TRBJ2-1, with 8 bases that match TRBD1. Germline CDR1 and CDR2: LNHDA and SQIVND (reference sequence). This CDR3 has 18 amino acids. V was pared by 10 bases and J by 0 bases, with 17 bases of the junction left unmatched. CDR3 in amino acids: CATTPGQATFDSYNEQFF. The DNA for the CDR3 is TGTGCCACCACCCCGGGACAGGCTACTTTCGACTCCTACAATGAGCAGTTCTTC. The full variable domain, rest sourced from reference TRBV19 and TRBJ2-1, is DGGITQSPKYLFRKEGQNVTLSCEQNLNHDAMYWYRQDPGQGLRLIYYSQIVNDFQKGDIAEGYSVSREKKESFPLTVTSAQKNPTAFYLCATTPGQATFDSYNEQFFGPGTRLTVL.

In regard to this clonotype: Given a much more abundant clone one base away, this may be a read error. The chain has TRBV11-2 and TRBJ2-5; the D call may be TRBD1 or TRBD2 (5 bases each). Germline-derived CDR1 and CDR2 are SGHAT and FQNNGV. This CDR3 is built from 15 residues. This CDR3 is CASSPIYPGDVSQNF. The CDR3 DNA reads TGTGCCAGCAGCCCAATATACCCCGGGGACGTTTCCCAGAACTTC.

This chain uses TRBV20-1 with TRBJ2-7; D unclear. This CDR3 comprises 14 residues. Germline values: CDR1 DFQATT, CDR2 SNEGSKA (reference sequence). The V end lost 1 base, the J end lost 2 bases, and 12 bases lay between the germline ends. The CDR3 region has the DNA TGCAGTGCTAGAGTTCAGTTATCCCCCTACGAGCAGTACTTC. This gives the protein CSARVQLSPYEQYF.

This clonotype was detected many times. The V call is TRBV2, the J call TRBJ2-3; a possible D gene is TRBD2 (6 bases). In germline, CDR1 is SNHLY, CDR2 FYNNEI. This CDR3 contains 15 residues. Trimming cost V 6 bases and J 5 bases, with 18 bases left between them. The CDR3 bases are TGTGCCAGCAGGTACTTCCCTAGGGGAGGAGATACGCAGTATTTT. Its translation is CASRYFPRGGDTQYF.

This clonotype has ten or more counts. The CDR3 here is CSAREVALNEQFF. The DNA for the CDR3 is TGCAGTGCTAGAGAGGTTGCTCTCAATGAGCAGTTCTTC. The rearrangement joins TRBV20-1 to TRBJ2-1; D is ambiguous. The CDR3 has 13 residues. Germline CDR1 DFQATT, CDR2 SNEGSKA (reference sequence). The V end was cut by 0 bases, the J end by 6 bases, with 9 bases between.

This clonotype was counted ten times or more. The gene calls are TRBV20-1 and TRBJ1-5, with D tentatively TRBD1 (6 bases). V dropped 6 bases and J dropped 3 bases, with 9 bases sitting between them. The CDR3 covers 12 residues. From germline, CDR1 is DFQATT and CDR2 SNEGSKA (reference sequence). CDR3 region: CSADSTNQPQHF. Written as DNA, the CDR3 is TGCAGTGCGGACAGCACCAATCAGCCCCAGCATTTT.

The CDR3 here is CASRHGTELNTEAFF. In nucleotides, the CDR3 is TGTGCCAGCAGGCACGGGACAGAGTTGAACACTGAAGCTTTCTTT. The chain combines TRBV7-9 with TRBJ1-1, with 7 bases lining up with TRBD1. The CDR3 is made up of 15 amino acids. The V gene's germline CDR1 is SEHNR and CDR2 FQNEAQ (reference sequence). J was trimmed by 0 bases and V by 6 bases; bases with no gene match: 7.